Each of the 4 T cell receptor beta chains below was sequenced from the same sample in a study of blood T cell repertoires in COVID-19. Repertoires were generated with immunoSEQ multiplex PCR, while TCRdb's copy carries only in-frame clones and drops some. The top ten hold 9.5% to 13% of the sample, which has some 180,000 clones, approximately 83% seen once. Sequencing input: peripheral blood. Source of these receptors: a man in his sixties or seventies with active or convalescent COVID-19.

This rearrangement joins TRBV2 to TRBJ1-5, with D unresolved. The CDR3 sequence is 15 residues long. The germline V gene has CDR1 SNHLY and CDR2 FYNNEI. Trimming removed 6 bases at V and 1 base at J, with 13 bases between. The CDR3 sequence is CASSGGGYSNQPQHF. CDR3 in DNA: TGTGCCAGCAGCGGAGGAGGATACAGCAATCAGCCCCAGCATTTT.

The chain links TRBV19 to TRBJ2-2, with D possibly TRBD2 on 6 matching bases. The CDR3 sequence is 13 residues long. Germline V gives CDR1 LNHDA, CDR2 SQIVND (reference sequence). V was trimmed by 9 bases and J by 5 bases, leaving 13 bases between them. The CDR3 DNA reads as TGTGCCAGCGTCAAGCGGGTTACCGGGGAGCTGTTTTTT. Encoded protein: CASVKRVTGELFF.

This chain connects TRBV30 to TRBJ2-5; 7 bases align to TRBD1. The CDR3 spans 14 residues. J lost 7 bases, V lost 3 bases, and 11 bases had no gene match. The germline gives CDR1 GTSNPN, CDR2 SVGIG (reference sequence). Here the CDR3 reads CAWREGALVGTQYF. The CDR3 bases are TGTGCCTGGAGAGAGGGGGCCTTAGTTGGGACCCAGTACTTC. Based on the CDR3 plus reference TRBV30 and TRBJ2-5, the full variable domain is SQTIHQWPATLVQPVGSPLSLECTVEGTSNPNLYWYRQAAGRGLQLLFYSVGIGQISSEVPQNLSASRPQDRQFILSSKKLLLSDSGFYLCAWREGALVGTQYFGPGTRLLVL.

This chain connects TRBV4-1 to TRBJ2-1; perhaps TRBD2 as D (5 bases). The length of the CDR3 is 13 residues. The germline V and J ends were trimmed by 1 base and 9 bases, with 10 bases remaining between them. Germline CDR1 is MGHRA and CDR2 is YSYEKL. For the CDR3, the DNA is TGCGCCAGCAGCCAAGGGCTTGCGGGTGAGCAGTTCTTC. As protein: CASSQGLAGEQFF.